The rows below give T cell receptor beta chains drawn from one sample of a study of blood T cells in healthy people across ages. TCRdb processed the 5' RACE reads anew with MiXCR; each CDR3 protein has one entry. The data show 1.5 million to 2 million distinct CDR3 sequences, with approximately 39% seen just once and under 30% held by the top ten. Source material: blood. The receptor source for this set is a human donor in good health. Each CDR3 is given with its conserved first and last residue. The D gene is left open where the match is weak. Not all rows give a size; the values are once, few, many and, for expanded clones, a class.

J,V,size,D,DNA,CDR3
TRBJ2-7,TRBV10-3,-,TRBD1,TGTGCCATCAGTGAACGTGGGACAGGGTACGAGCAGTACTTC,CAISERGTGYEQYF
TRBJ2-5,TRBV5-6,-,-,TGTGCCAGCAGCTCGGACAACGGGCTTCCGACCCAGTACTTC,CASSSDNGLPTQYF
TRBJ1-2,TRBV30,-,TRBD1,TGTGCCTGGGGGACAGGAGTCTATGGCTACACCTTC,CAWGTGVYGYTF
TRBJ2-1,TRBV9,-,-,TGTGCCAGCAGCGTAGAATCTAGCCGATCCTACAATGAGCAGTTCTTC,CASSVESSRSYNEQFF
TRBJ2-3,TRBV10-3,-,TRBD2,TGTGCCATCAAAGCGGGGGGCAACACAGATACGCAGTATTTT,CAIKAGGNTDTQYF
TRBJ2-6,TRBV7-2,many,TRBD1,TGTGCCAGCAGTAGAATGTCCGGGACAGCCTACTCTGGGGCCAACGTCCTGACTTTC,CASSRMSGTAYSGANVLTF
TRBJ1-4,TRBV7-2,few,TRBD1,TGTGCCAGCAGCTTTGACAGGGGCGGAGAAAAACTGTTTTTT,CASSFDRGGEKLFF
TRBJ2-1,TRBV11-2,-,TRBD2,TGTGCCAGCAGCCTACTAGCGGGGGGGCTCAACAATGAGCAGTTCTTC,CASSLLAGGLNNEQFF
TRBJ2-1,TRBV15,-,-,TGTGCCACCAGCCCGACTAGGCCTCCGGGCAATGAGCAGTTCTTC,CATSPTRPPGNEQFF
TRBJ2-7,TRBV12-3/TRBV12-4,many,-,TGTGCCAGCAGTGGGACCCCACTCTACGAGCAGTACTTC,CASSGTPLYEQYF